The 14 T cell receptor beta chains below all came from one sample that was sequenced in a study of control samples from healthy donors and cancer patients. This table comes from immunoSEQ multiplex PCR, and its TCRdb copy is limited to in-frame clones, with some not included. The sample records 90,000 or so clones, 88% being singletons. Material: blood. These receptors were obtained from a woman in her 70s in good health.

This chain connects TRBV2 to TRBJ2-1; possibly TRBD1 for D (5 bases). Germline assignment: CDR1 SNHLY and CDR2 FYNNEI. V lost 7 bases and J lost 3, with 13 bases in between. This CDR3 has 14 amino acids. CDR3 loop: CASKTDTLYNEQFF. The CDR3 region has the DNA TGTGCCAGCAAGACGGACACTCTCTACAATGAGCAGTTCTTC.

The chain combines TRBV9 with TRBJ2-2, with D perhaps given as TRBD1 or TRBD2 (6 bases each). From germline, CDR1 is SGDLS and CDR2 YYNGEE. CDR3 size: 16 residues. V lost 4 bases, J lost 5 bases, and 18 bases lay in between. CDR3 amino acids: CASSTSRGARTGELFF. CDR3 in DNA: TGTGCCAGCAGCACCTCTAGGGGGGCCCGAACCGGGGAGCTGTTTTTT.

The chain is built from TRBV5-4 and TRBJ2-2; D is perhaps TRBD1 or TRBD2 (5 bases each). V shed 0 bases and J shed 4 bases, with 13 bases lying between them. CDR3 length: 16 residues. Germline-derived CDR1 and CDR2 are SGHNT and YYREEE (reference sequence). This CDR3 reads CASSLVNRGVTGELFF. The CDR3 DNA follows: TGTGCCAGCAGCTTGGTAAACCGGGGCGTCACCGGGGAGCTGTTTTTT.

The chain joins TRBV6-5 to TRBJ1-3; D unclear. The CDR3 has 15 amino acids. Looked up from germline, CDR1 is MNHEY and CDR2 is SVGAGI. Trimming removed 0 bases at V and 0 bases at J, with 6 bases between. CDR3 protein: CASSYSRNSGNTIYF. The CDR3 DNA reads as TGTGCCAGCAGTTACTCGCGGAACTCTGGAAACACCATATATTTT.

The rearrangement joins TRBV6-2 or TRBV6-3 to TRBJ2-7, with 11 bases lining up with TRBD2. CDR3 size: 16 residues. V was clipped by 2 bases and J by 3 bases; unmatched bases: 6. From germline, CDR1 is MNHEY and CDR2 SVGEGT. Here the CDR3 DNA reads TGTGCCAGCAGTTACCCAACTAGCGGGAGTCTCTACGAGCAGTACTTC. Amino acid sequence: CASSYPTSGSLYEQYF.

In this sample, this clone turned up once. The CDR3 region has the DNA TGTGCCAGCAGCCAAGTCCCTAATGAAGCCAAAAACATTCAGTACTTC. Its translation is CASSQVPNEAKNIQYF. The chain couples TRBV3-1 (or the pseudogene TRBV3-2) to TRBJ2-4; no clear D. This CDR3 is 16 amino acids long. Germline V gives CDR1 LGHDT, CDR2 YNNKEL (reference sequence). Trimming pared 1 base from V and 0 bases from J, leaving 10 bases between.

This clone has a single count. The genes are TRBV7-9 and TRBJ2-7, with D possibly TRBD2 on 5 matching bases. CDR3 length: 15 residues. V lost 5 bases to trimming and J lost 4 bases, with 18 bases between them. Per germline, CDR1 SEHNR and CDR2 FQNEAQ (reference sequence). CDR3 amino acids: CASSPIRTGPYEQYF. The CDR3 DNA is TGTGCCAGCAGCCCAATAAGGACTGGCCCGTACGAGCAGTACTTC.

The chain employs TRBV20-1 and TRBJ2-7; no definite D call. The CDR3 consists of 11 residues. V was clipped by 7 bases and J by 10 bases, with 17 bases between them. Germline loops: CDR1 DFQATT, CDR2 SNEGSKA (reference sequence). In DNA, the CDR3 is TGCAGTGTCAGAGACGGTATCGAACAGTACTTC. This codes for CSVRDGIEQYF.

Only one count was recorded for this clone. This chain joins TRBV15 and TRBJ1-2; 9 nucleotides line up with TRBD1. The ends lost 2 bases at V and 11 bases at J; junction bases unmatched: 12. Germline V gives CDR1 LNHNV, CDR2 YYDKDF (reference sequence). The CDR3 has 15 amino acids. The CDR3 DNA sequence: TGTGCCACCAGCAGACACGGGACAGGGAGACCTGGGTACACCTTC. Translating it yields CATSRHGTGRPGYTF.

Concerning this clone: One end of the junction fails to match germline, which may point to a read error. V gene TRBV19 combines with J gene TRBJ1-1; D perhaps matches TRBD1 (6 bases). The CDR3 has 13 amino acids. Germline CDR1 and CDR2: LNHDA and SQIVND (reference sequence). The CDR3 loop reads CASSIDRNTEAFF. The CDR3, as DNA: TGTGCCAGTAGTATCGACAGGAACACTGAAGCTTTTTTT.

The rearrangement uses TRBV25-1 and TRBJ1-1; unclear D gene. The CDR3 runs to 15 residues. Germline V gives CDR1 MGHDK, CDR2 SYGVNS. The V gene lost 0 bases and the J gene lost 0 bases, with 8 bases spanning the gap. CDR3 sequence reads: CASSEYRALNTEAFF. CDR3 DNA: TGTGCCAGCAGTGAATATCGGGCCTTGAACACTGAAGCTTTCTTT.

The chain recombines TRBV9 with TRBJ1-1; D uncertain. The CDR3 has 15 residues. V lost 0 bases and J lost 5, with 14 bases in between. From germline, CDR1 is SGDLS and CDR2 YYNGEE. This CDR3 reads CASSVEGSMGTEAFF. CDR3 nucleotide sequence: TGTGCCAGCAGCGTAGAGGGCTCTATGGGGACTGAAGCTTTCTTT.

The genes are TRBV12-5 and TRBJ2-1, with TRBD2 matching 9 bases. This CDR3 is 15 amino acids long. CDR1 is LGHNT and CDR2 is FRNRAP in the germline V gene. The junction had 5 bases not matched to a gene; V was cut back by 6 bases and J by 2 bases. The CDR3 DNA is TGTGCTAGTGGCCCTAGCGGGATCCCCTACAATGAGCAGTTCTTC. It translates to CASGPSGIPYNEQFF.

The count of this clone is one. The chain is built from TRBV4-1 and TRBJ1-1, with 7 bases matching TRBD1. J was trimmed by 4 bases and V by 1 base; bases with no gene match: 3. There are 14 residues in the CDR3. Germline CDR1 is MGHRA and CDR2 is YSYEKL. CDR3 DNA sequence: TGCGCCAGCAGCCAAGCTGACAGGGTCACTGAAGCTTTCTTT. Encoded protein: CASSQADRVTEAFF.